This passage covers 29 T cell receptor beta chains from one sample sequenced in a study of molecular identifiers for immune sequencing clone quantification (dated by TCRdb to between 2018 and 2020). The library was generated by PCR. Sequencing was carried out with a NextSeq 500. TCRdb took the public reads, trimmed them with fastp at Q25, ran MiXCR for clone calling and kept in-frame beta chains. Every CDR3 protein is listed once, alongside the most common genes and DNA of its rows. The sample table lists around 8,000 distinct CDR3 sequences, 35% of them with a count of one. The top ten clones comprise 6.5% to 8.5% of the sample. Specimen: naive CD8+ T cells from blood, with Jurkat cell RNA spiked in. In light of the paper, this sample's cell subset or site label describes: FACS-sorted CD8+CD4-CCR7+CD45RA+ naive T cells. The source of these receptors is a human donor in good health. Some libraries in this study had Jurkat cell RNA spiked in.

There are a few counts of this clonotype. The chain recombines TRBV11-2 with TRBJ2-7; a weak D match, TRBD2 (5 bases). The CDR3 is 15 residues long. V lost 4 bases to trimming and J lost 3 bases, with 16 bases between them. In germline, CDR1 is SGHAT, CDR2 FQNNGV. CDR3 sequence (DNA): TGTGCCAGCAGCTCCCGGGGTGGGCCCGACTACGAGCAGTACTTC. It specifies CASSSRGGPDYEQYF. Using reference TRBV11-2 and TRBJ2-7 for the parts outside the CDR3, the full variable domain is EAGVAQSPRYKIIEKRQSVAFWCNPISGHATLYWYQQILGQGPKLLIQFQNNGVVDDSQLPKDRFSAERLKGVDSTLKIQPAKLEDSAVYLCASSSRGGPDYEQYFGPGTRLTVT.

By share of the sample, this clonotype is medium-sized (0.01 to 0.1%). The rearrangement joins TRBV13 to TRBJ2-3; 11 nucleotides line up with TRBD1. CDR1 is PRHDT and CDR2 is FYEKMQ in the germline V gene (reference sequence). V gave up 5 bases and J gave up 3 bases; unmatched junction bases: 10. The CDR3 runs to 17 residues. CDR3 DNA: TGTGCCAGCAGCCTACGGACAGGGGGCGCTTCGACAGATACGCAGTATTTT. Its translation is CASSLRTGGASTDTQYF.

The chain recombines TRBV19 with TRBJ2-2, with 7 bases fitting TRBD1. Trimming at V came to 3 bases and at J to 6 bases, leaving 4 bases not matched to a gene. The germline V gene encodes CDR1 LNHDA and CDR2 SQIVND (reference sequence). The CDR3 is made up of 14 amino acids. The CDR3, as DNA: TGTGCCAGTAGTATTCTCGGGACAGCCGGGGAGCTGTTTTTT. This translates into CASSILGTAGELFF.

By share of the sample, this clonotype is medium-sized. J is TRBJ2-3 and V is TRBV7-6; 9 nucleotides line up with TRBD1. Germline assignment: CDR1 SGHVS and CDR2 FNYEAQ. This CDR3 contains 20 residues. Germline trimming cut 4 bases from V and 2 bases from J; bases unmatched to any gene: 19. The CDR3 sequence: CASSSTVWGVGTGPTDTQYF. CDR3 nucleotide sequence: TGTGCCAGCAGCTCCACGGTGTGGGGTGTCGGGACAGGGCCCACAGATACGCAGTATTTT. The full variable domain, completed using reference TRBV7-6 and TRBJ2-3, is GAGVSQSPRYKVTKRGQDVALRCDPISGHVSLYWYRQALGQGPEFLTYFNYEAQQDKSGLPNDRFSAERPEGSISTLTIQRTEQRDSAMYRCASSSTVWGVGTGPTDTQYFGPGTRLTVL.

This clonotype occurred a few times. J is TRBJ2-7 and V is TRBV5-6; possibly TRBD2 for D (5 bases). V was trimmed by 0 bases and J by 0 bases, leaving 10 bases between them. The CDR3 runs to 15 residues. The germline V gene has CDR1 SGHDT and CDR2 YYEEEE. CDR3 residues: CASSLGTGVSYEQYF. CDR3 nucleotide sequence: TGTGCCAGCAGCTTGGGGACCGGGGTCTCCTACGAGCAGTACTTC.

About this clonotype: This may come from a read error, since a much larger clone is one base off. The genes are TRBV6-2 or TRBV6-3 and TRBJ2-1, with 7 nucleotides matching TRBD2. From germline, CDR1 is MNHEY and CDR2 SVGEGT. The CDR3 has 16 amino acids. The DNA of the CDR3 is TGTGCCAGCAGTTACTCTCTAGCGGCCCGATACAATGAGCAGCTCTTC. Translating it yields CASSYSLAARYNEQLF.

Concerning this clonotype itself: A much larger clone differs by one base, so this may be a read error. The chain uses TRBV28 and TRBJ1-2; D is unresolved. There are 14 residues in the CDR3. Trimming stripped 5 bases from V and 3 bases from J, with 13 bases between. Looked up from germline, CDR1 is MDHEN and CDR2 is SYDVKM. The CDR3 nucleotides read TGTGCCAGCAGTCCATCTACGAGGTACTATGGCTACACCTTC. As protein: CASSPSTRYYGYTF.

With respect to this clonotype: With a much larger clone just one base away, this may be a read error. CDR3 sequence reads: CAGNDIALADTQYF. The DNA of the CDR3 is TGTGCCGGCAACGACATCGCGCTCGCAGATACGCAGTATTTT. V and J are TRBV6-2 or TRBV6-3 and TRBJ2-3; D unclear. The CDR3 extends over 14 amino acids. Deletions cut 11 bases from V and 4 bases from J, with 19 bases between. CDR1 and CDR2 (germline): MNHEY, SVGEGT.

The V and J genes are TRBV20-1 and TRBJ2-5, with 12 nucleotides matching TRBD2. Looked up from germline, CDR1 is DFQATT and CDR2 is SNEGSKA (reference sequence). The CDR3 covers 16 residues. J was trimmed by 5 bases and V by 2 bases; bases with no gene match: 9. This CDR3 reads CSARPTSGRPFETQYF. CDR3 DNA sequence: TGCAGTGCTAGACCAACTAGCGGGAGGCCTTTTGAGACCCAGTACTTC.

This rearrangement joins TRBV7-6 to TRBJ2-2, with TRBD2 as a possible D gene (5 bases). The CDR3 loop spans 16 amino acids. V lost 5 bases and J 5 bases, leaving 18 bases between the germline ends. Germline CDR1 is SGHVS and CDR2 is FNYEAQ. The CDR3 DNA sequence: TGTGCCAGCAGCGGCCGGTACGGAGGTGGAACCGGGGAGCTGTTTTTT. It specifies CASSGRYGGGTGELFF.

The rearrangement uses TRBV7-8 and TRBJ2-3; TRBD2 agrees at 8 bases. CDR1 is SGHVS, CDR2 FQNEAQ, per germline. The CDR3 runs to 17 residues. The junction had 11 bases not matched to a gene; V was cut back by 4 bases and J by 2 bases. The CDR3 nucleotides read TGTGCCAGCAGCTCTTACCGGACTAGCCCTTACACAGATACGCAGTATTTT. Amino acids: CASSSYRTSPYTDTQYF.

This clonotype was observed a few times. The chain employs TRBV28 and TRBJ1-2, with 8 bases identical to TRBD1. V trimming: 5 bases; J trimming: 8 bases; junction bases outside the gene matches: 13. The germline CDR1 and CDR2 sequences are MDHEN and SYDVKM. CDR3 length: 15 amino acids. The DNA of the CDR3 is TGTGCCAGCAGTCCACCGGGACAGGCCTTCACAGGCTACACCTTC. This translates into CASSPPGQAFTGYTF.

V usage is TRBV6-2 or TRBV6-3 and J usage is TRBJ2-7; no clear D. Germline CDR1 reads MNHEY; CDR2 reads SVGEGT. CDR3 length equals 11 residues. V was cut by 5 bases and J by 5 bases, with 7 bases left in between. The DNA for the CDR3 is TGTGCCAGCAGTGTGTCGAACGAGCAGTACTTC. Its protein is CASSVSNEQYF.

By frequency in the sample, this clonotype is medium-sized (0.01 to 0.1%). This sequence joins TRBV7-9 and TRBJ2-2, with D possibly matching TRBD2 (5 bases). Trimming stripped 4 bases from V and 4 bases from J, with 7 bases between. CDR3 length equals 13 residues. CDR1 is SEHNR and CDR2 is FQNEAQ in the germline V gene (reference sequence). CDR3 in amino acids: CASSSGITGELFF. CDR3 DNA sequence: TGTGCCAGCAGCTCGGGGATCACCGGGGAGCTGTTTTTT. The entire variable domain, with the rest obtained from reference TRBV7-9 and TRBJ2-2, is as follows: DTGVSQNPRHKITKRGQNVTFRCDPISEHNRLYWYRQTLGQGPEFLTYFQNEAQLEKSRLLSDRFSAERPKGSFSTLEIQRTEQGDSAMYLCASSSGITGELFFGEGSRLTVL.

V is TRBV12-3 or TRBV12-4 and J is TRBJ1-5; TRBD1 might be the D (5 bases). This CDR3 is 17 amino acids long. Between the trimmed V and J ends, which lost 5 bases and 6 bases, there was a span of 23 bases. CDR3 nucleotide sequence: TGTGCCAGCAGTCCCCCGGGGGTCGGACACGGGAGTCAGCCCCAGCATTTT. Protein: CASSPPGVGHGSQPQHF.

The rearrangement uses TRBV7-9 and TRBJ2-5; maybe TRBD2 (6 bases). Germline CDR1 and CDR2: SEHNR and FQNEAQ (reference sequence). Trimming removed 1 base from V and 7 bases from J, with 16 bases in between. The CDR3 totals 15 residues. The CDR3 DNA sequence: TGTGCCAGCAGCTTAGTTCCCAATTCGGGAGCGACCCAGTACTTC. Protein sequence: CASSLVPNSGATQYF.

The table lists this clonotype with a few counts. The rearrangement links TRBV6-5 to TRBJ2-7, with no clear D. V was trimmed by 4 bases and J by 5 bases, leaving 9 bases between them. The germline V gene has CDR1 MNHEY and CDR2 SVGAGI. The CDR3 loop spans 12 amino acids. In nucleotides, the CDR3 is TGTGCCAGCAGTTCCCCAGGAAACGAGCAGTACTTC. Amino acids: CASSSPGNEQYF.

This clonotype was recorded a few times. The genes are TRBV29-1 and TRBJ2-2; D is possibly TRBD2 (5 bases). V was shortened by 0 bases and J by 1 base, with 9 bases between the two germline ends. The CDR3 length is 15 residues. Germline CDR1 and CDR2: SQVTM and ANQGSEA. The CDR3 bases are TGCAGCGTTGAAGATCCCGGGAAGAACACCGGGGAGCTGTTTTTT. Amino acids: CSVEDPGKNTGELFF.

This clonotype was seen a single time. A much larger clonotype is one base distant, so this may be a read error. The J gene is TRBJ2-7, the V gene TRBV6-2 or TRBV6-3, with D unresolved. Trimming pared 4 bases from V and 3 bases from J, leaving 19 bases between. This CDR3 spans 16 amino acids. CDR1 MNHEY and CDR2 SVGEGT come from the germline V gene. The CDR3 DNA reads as TGTGCCAGCAGTTGCGGAGAATCAACATATTTCTACGAGCAGTACTTC. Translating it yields CASSCGESTYFYEQYF.

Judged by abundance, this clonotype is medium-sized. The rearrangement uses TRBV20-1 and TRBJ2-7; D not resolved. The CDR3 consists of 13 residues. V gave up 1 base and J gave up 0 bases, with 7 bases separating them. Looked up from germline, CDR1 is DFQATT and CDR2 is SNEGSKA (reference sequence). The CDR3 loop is CSARVPSSYEQYF. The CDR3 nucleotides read TGCAGTGCTAGAGTCCCGAGCTCCTACGAGCAGTACTTC.

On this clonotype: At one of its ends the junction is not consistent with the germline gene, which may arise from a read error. In DNA, the CDR3 is TGTGCCAGCAGCCAAGGACTAGCGGGGGCCAGGAACTTC. It codes for CASSQGLAGARNF. This chain connects TRBV4-2 to TRBJ2-7; the match to TRBD2 covers 12 bases. The length of the CDR3 is 13 residues. CDR1 and CDR2 from the germline V gene are LGHNA and YNFKEQ.

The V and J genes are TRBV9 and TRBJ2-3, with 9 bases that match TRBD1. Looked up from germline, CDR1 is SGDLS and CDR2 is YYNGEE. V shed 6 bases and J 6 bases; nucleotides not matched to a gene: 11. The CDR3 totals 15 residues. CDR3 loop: CASNPWGTGHDTQYF. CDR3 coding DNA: TGTGCCAGCAACCCATGGGGGACAGGGCACGATACGCAGTATTTT.

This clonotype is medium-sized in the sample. CDR3 in amino acids: CASSLYGLAGGDTQYF. In DNA form, the CDR3 reads TGTGCCAGCAGTTTATACGGTCTAGCGGGAGGTGATACGCAGTATTTT. This chain links TRBV28 with TRBJ2-3; 11 bases are shared with TRBD2. Germline V CDR1 and CDR2: MDHEN, SYDVKM. J lost 6 bases, V lost 1 base, and 6 bases had no gene match. CDR3 length equals 16 residues. The variable domain in full, completed from reference TRBV28 and TRBJ2-3, reads DVKVTQSSRYLVKRTGEKVFLECVQDMDHENMFWYRQDPGLGLRLIYFSYDVKMKEKGDIPEGYSVSREKKERFSLILESASTNQTSMYLCASSLYGLAGGDTQYFGPGTRLTVL.

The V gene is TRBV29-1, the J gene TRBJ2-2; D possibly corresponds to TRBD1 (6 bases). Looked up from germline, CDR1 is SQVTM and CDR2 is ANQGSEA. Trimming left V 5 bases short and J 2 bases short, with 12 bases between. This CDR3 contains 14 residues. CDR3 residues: CSVRWTANTGELFF. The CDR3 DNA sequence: TGCAGCGTTAGGTGGACAGCAAACACCGGGGAGCTGTTTTTT.

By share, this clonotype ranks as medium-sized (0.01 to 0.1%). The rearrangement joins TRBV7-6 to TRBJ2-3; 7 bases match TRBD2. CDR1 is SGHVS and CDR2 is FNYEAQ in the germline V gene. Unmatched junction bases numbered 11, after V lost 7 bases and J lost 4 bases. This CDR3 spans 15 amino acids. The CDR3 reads CASIPGTTIPDTQYF. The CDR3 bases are TGTGCCAGCATCCCCGGGACTACAATCCCAGATACGCAGTATTTT.

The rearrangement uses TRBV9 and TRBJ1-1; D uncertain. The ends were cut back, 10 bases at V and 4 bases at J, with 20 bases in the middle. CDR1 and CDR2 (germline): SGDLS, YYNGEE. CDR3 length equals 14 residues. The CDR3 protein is CAGTVGVLGTEAFF. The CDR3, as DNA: TGTGCCGGCACCGTGGGTGTCTTGGGCACTGAAGCTTTCTTT.

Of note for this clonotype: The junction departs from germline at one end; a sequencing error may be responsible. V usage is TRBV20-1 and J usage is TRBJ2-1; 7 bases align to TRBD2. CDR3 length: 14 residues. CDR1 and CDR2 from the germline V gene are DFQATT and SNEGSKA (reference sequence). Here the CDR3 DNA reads TGCTGTGCTAGAAGGCTAGCGGAATGGAATGAGCAGTTCTTC. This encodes CCARRLAEWNEQFF.

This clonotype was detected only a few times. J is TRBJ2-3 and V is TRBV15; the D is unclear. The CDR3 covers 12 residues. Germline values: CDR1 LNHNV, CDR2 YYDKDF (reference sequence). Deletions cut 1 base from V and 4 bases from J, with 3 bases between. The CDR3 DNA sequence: TGTGCCACCAGCAGAGTGGCAGATACGCAGTATTTT. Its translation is CATSRVADTQYF.

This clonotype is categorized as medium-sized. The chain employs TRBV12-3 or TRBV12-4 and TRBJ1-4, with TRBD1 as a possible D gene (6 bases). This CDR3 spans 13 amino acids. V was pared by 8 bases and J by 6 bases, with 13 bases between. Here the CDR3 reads CASAQGSHEKLFF. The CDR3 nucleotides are TGTGCCAGCGCGCAGGGGTCCCATGAAAAACTGTTTTTT.